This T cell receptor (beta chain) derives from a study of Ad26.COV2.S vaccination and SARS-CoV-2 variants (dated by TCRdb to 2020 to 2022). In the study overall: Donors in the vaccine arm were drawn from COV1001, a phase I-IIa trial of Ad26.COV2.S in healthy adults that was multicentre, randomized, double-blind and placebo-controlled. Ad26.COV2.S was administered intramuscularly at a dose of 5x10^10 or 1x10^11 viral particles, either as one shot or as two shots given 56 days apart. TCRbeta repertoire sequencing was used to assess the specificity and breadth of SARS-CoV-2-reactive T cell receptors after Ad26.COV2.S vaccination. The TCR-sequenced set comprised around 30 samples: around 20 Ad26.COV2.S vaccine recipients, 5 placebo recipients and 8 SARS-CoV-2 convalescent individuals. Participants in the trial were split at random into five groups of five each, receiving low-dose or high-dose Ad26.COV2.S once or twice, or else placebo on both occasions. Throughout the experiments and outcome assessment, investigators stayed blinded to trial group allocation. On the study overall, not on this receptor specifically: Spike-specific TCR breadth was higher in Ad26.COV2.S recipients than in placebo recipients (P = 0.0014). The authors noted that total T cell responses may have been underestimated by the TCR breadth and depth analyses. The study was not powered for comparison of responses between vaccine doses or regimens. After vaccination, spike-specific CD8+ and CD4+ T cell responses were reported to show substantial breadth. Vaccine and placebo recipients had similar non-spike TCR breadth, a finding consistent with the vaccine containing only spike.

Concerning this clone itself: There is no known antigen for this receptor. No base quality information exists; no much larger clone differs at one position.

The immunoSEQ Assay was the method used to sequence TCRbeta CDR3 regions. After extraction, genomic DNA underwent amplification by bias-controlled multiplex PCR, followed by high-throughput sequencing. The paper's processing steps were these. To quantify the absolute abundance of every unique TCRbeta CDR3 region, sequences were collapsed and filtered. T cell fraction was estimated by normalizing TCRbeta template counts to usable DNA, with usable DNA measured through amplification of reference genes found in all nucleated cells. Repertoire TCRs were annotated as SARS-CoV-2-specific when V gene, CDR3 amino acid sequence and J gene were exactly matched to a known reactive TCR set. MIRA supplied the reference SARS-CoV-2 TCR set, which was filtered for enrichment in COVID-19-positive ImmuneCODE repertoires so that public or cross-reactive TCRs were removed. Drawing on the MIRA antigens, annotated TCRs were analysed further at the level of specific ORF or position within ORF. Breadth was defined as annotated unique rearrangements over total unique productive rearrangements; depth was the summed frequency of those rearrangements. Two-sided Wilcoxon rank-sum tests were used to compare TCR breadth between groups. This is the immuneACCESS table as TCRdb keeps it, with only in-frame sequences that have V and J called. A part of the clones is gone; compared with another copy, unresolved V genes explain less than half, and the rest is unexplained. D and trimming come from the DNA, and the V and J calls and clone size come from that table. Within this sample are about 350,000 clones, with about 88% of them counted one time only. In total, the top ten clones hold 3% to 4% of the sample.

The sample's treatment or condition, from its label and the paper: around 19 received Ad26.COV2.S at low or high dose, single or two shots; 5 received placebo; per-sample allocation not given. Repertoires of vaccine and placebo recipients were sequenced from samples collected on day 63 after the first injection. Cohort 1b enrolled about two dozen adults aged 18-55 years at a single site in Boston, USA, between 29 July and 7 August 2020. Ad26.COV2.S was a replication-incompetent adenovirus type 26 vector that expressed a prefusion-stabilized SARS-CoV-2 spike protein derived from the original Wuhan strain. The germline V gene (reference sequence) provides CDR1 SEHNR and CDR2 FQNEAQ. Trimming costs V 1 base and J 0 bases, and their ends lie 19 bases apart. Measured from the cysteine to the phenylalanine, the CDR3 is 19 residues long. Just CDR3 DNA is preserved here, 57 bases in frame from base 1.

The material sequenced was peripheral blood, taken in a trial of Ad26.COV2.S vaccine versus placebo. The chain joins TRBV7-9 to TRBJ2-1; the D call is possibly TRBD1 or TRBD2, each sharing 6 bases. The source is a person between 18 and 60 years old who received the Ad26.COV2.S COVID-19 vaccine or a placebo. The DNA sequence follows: TGTGCCAGCAGCTTAGTATTTTTCGGGGGCGATAGCTCCTACAATGAGCAGTTCTTC. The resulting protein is CASSLVFFGGDSSYNEQFF.